Listed here are 2 T cell receptor beta chains from one sample, sequenced in a study of cytomegalovirus exposure and HLA in healthy donors. 13 Jbeta primers and 60 Vbeta primers were used for the PCR. TCRdb's copy holds only in-frame clones and misses some; the assay was immunoSEQ multiplex PCR. The sample table includes about 130,000 clones. Material for sequencing was PBMCs. These receptor sequences come from a man younger than 35 in good health and CMV-seronegative.

The chain couples TRBV18 to TRBJ2-5; D perhaps matches TRBD2 (5 bases). The V gene lost 3 bases and the J gene lost 2 bases, with 13 bases spanning the gap. Germline V gene lookup returns CDR1 KGHSH and CDR2 LQKENI. This CDR3 has 15 residues. The CDR3 DNA follows: TGTGCCAGCTCACCTTCAGCGGATATACAAGAGACCCAGTACTTC. This encodes CASSPSADIQETQYF.

The V call is TRBV28, the J call TRBJ2-2, with 9 bases aligning to TRBD1. The length of the CDR3 is 16 residues. Germline assignment: CDR1 MDHEN and CDR2 SYDVKM. After removal of 5 bases from V and 2 bases from J, the junction contained 6 bases not matched to a gene. CDR3 sequence reads: CASSPGTGINTGELFF. As DNA, the CDR3 is TGTGCCAGCAGTCCCGGGACAGGGATTAACACCGGGGAGCTGTTTTTT.